The clone carrying this TCR beta chain came up a few times. This entry comes from a study of T cells after yellow fever vaccination. Study-level information: For low cell numbers, libraries were made with SMART-Seq v4 Ultra Low Input.

UMIs were added to TCR cDNA along with a universal primer site when it was made by 5'RACE template switching. One entry per CDR3 protein results from TCRdb running MiXCR on the 5' RACE reads. This sample has some 390,000 distinct CDR3 sequences; around 6.4% occur once, and the top ten carry 15%. The TCR sequence derives from a young man who received the YFV17D yellow fever vaccine. Here the sequenced sample was PBMCs, taken 5 days after the yellow fever booster vaccination.

CDR3 protein: CASSQDRRPEQYF. For the CDR3, the DNA is TGTGCCAGCAGCCAAGATCGCCGGCCAGAGCAGTACTTC. The chain joins TRBV14 to TRBJ2-7; no clear D. Per the germline V gene, CDR1 is SGHDN and CDR2 is FVKESK. The germline V and J ends were trimmed by 0 bases and 7 bases, with 10 bases remaining between them. This CDR3 has 13 residues.